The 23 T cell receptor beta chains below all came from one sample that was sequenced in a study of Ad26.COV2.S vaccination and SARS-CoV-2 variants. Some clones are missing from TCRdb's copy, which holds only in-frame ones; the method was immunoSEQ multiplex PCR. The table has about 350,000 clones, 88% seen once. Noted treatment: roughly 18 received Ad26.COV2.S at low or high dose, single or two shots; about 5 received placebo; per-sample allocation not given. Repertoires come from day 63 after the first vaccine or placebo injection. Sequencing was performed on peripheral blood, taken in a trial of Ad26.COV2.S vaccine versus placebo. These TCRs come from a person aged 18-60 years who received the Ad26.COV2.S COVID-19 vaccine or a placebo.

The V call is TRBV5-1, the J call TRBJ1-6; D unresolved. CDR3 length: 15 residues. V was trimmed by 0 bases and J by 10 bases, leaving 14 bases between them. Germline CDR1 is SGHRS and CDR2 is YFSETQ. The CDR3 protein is CASSLARPFGSPLHF. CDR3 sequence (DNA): TGCGCCAGCAGCTTGGCCAGACCCTTCGGGTCACCCCTCCACTTT.

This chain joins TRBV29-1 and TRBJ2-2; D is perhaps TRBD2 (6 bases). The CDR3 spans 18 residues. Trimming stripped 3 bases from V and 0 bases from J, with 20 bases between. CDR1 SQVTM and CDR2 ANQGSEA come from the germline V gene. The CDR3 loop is CSVDYGAGRGTNTGELFF. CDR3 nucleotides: TGCAGCGTTGATTACGGAGCCGGGAGAGGGACGAACACCGGGGAGCTGTTTTTT.

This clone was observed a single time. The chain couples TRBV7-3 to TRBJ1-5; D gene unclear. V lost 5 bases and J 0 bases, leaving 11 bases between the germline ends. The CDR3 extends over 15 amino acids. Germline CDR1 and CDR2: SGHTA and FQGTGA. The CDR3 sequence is CASSPTKFSNQPQHF. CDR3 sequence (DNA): TGTGCCAGCAGCCCCACGAAATTTAGCAATCAGCCCCAGCATTTT.

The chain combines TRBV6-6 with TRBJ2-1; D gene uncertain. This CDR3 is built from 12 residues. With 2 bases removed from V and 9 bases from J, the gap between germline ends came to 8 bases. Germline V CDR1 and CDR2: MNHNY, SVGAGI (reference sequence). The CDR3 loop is CASSYLLAEQFF. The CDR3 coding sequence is TGTGCCAGCAGTTACCTGTTAGCTGAGCAGTTCTTC.

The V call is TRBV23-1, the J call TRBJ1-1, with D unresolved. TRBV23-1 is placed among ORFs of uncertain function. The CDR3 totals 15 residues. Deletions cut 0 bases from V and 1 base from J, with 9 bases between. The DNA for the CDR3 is TGCGCCAGCAGTCAATCGTACAGACCGAACACTGAAGCTTTCTTT. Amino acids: CASSQSYRPNTEAFF.

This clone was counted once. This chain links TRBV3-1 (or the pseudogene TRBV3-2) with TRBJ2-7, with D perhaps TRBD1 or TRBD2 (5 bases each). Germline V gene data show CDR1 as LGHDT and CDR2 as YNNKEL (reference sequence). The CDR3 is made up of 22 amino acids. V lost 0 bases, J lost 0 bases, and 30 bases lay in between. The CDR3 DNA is TGTGCCAGCAGCCAAGATTTGTATTTGGGCCGGGACCGAAACGAAAGCTCCTACGAGCAGTACTTC. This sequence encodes CASSQDLYLGRDRNESSYEQYF.

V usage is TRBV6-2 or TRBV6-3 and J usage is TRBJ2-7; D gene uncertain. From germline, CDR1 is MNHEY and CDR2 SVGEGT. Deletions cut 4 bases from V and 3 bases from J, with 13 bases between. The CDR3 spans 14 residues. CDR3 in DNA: TGTGCCAGCAGTTTACGACTGATCCGCTACGAGCAGTACTTC. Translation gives CASSLRLIRYEQYF.

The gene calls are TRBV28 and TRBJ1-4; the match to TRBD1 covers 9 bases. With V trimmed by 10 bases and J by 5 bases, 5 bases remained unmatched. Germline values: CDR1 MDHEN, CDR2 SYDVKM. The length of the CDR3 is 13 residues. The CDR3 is CATEGTGNEKLFF. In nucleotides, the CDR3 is TGTGCCACAGAGGGGACAGGGAATGAAAAACTGTTTTTT. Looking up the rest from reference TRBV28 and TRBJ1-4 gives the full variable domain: DVKVTQSSRYLVKRTGEKVFLECVQDMDHENMFWYRQDPGLGLRLIYFSYDVKMKEKGDIPEGYSVSREKKERFSLILESASTNQTSMYLCATEGTGNEKLFFGSGTQLSVL.

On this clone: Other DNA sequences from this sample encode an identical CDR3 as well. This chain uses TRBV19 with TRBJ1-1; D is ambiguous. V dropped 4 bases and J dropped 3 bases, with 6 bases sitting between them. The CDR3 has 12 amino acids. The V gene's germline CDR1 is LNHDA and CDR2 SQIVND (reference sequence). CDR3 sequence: CASSTRYTEAFF. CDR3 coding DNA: TGTGCCAGTAGTACCCGATACACTGAAGCTTTCTTT.

This chain's CDR3 is CASSRWGHDEKLFF. CDR3 in DNA: TGTGCCAGCAGTCGGTGGGGACATGATGAAAAACTGTTTTTT. This chain links TRBV28 with TRBJ1-4; tentatively, D is TRBD1 (6 bases). The germline CDR1 and CDR2 sequences are MDHEN and SYDVKM. Trimming left V 5 bases short and J 6 bases short, with 13 bases between. The CDR3 has 14 amino acids.

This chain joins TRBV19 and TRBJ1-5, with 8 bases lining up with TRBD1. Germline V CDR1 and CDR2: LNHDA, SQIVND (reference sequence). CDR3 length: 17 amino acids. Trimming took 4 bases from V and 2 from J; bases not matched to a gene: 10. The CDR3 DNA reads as TGTGCCAGTAGTAAGACAGGGGTCGGATTTCGCAATCAGCCCCAGCATTTT. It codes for CASSKTGVGFRNQPQHF.

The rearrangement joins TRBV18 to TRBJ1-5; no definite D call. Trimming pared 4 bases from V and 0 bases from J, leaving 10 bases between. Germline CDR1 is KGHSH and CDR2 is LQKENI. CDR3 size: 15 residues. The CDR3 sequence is CASSLVSDSNQPQHF. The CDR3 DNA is TGTGCCAGCTCACTCGTTTCGGATAGCAATCAGCCCCAGCATTTT.

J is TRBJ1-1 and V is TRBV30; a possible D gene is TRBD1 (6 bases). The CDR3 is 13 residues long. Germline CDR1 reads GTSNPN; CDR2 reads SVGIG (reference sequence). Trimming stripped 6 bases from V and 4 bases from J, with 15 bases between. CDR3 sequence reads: CACPGHRGTEAFF. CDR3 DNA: TGTGCCTGTCCGGGACATCGGGGCACTGAAGCTTTCTTT.

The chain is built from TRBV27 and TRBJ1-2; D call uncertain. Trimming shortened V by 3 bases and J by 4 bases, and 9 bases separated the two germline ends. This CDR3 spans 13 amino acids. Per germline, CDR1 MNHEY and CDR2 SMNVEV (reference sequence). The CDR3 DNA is TGTGCCAGCAGTTTCGGCAAGAGCTATGGCTACACCTTC. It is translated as CASSFGKSYGYTF.

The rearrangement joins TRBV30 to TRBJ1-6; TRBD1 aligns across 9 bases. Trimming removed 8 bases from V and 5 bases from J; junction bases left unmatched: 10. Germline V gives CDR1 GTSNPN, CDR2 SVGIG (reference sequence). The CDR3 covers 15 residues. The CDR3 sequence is CAKDRGRDDNSPLHF. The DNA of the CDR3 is TGTGCCAAGGACAGGGGTCGGGATGATAATTCACCCCTCCACTTT. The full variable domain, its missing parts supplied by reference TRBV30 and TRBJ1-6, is SQTIHQWPATLVQPVGSPLSLECTVEGTSNPNLYWYRQAAGRGLQLLFYSVGIGQISSEVPQNLSASRPQDRQFILSSKKLLLSDSGFYLCAKDRGRDDNSPLHFGNGTRLTVT.

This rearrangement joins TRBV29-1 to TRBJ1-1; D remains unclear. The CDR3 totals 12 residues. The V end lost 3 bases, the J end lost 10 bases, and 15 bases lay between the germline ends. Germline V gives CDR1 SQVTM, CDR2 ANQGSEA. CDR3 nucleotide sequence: TGCAGCGTTGAGGAGTCCGGGCCGGGAGCTTTCTTT. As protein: CSVEESGPGAFF.

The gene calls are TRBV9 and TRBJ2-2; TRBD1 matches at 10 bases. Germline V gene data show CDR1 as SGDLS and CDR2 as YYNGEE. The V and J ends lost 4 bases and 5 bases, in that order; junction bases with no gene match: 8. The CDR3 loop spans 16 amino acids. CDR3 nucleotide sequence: TGTGCCAGCAGCACCCGACAGGGGGCCGTTACCGGGGAGCTGTTTTTT. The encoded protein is CASSTRQGAVTGELFF.

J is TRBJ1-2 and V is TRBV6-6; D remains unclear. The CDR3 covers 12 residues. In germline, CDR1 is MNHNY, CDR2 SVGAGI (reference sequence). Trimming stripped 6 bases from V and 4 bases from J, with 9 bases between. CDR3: CASRPSTYGYTF. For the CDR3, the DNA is TGTGCCAGCAGGCCGTCGACCTATGGCTACACCTTC.

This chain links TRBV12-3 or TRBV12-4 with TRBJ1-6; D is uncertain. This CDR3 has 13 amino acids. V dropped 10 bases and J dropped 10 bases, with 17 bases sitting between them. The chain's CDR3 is CATSRGSRSPLHF. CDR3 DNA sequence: TGTGCCACCTCCCGTGGGAGTAGGTCACCCCTCCACTTT.

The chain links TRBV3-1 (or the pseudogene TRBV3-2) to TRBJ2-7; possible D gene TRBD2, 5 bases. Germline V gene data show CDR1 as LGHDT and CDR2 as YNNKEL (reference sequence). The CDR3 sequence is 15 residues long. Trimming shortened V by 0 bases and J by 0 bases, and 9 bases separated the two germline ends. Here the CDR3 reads CASSQDKGDSYEQYF. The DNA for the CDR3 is TGTGCCAGCAGCCAAGATAAGGGAGACTCCTACGAGCAGTACTTC.

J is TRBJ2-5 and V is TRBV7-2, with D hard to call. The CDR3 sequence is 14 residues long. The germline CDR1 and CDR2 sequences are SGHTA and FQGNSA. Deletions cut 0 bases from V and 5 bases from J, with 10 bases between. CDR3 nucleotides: TGTGCCAGCAGCTTAGCCAGCCCTGGGGAGACCCAGTACTTC. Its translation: CASSLASPGETQYF.

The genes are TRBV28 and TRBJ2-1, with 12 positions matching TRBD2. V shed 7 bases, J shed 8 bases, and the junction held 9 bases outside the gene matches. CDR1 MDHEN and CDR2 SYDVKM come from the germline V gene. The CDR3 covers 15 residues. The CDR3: CASTDTSGRYHEQFF. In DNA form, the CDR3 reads TGTGCCAGCACCGATACTAGCGGGAGGTACCATGAGCAGTTCTTC.

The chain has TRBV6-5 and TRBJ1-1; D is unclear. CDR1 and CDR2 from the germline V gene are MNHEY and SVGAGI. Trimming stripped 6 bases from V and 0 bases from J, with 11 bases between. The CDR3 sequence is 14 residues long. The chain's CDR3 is CASRYGRVNTEAFF. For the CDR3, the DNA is TGTGCCAGCAGGTATGGACGGGTGAACACTGAAGCTTTCTTT.